The 21 T cell receptor beta chains listed next were all sequenced from one sample in a study of cytomegalovirus exposure and HLA in healthy donors. A multiplex PCR was run with 60 Vbeta primers and 13 Jbeta primers. Assay: immunoSEQ multiplex PCR; the TCRdb copy retains only in-frame clones and omits some. Of 100,000 or so clones listed, more than 65% were seen once; the top ten hold roughly 3%. Material for sequencing was PBMCs. The receptors originated from a man younger than 40 in good health and CMV-seronegative.

The rearrangement joins TRBV29-1 to TRBJ2-7; 7 nucleotides match TRBD1. The CDR3 contains 12 residues. Germline V gene data show CDR1 as SQVTM and CDR2 as ANQGSEA. The V gene end was trimmed by 5 bases and the J gene end by 5 bases; junction bases not matched to a gene: 6. CDR3 sequence (DNA): TGCAGCGTTCTCGGACAGGCGGACGAGCAGTACTTC. This sequence encodes CSVLGQADEQYF.

CDR3 sequence: CASSLVPTSGSGNEQFF. CDR3 DNA sequence: TGTGCCAGCAGCTTAGTCCCGACTAGCGGGAGCGGAAATGAGCAGTTCTTC. The chain is built from TRBV7-6 and TRBJ2-1; the match to TRBD2 covers 12 bases. The CDR3 has 17 residues. V gave up 1 base and J gave up 7 bases; unmatched junction bases: 8. Germline V gives CDR1 SGHVS, CDR2 FNYEAQ.

The chain couples TRBV18 to TRBJ1-1; no clear D gene. Germline V gene data show CDR1 as KGHSH and CDR2 as LQKENI. The V and J ends lost 4 bases and 2 bases respectively, with 8 bases between them. The CDR3 covers 13 residues. CDR3: CASSLQDNTEAFF. Here the CDR3 DNA reads TGTGCCAGCTCACTTCAGGATAACACTGAAGCTTTCTTT.

V and J are TRBV7-2 and TRBJ2-4; TRBD1 aligns across 7 bases. The CDR3 is 14 amino acids. Trimming removed 1 base from V and 5 bases from J; junction bases left unmatched: 2. CDR1 is SGHTA, CDR2 FQGNSA, per germline. CDR3 loop: CASSLDRGENIQYF. CDR3 DNA: TGTGCCAGCAGCTTAGACAGGGGTGAAAACATTCAGTACTTC.

This clone turned up a few times. The gene calls are TRBV18 and TRBJ2-2, with no clear D. Germline V lookup: CDR1 KGHSH, CDR2 LQKENI. Trimming removed 2 bases at V and 7 bases at J, with 17 bases between. The CDR3 runs 16 residues. Written as DNA, the CDR3 is TGTGCCAGCTCACCAACCCCCGTCCTTAGTGGCGGGGAGCTGTTTTTT. Its protein product is CASSPTPVLSGGELFF.

This rearrangement joins TRBV7-9 to TRBJ2-1, with D possibly being TRBD2 (5 bases). This CDR3 is built from 15 residues. Germline assignment: CDR1 SEHNR and CDR2 FQNEAQ (reference sequence). V was pared by 5 bases and J by 8 bases, with 19 bases between. The CDR3 sequence: CASSPSGSPRDEQFF. CDR3 sequence (DNA): TGTGCCAGCAGCCCCTCGGGTAGCCCGAGGGATGAGCAGTTCTTC.

The gene calls are TRBV14 and TRBJ1-1; no firm D call. V was shortened by 0 bases and J by 9 bases, with 11 bases between the two germline ends. This CDR3 has 13 amino acids. Germline CDR1 SGHDN, CDR2 FVKESK. CDR3 residues: CASSQESLLQAFF. The CDR3, as DNA: TGTGCCAGCAGCCAAGAGTCTCTACTTCAAGCTTTCTTT. Full variable domain (outside the CDR3, taken from reference TRBV14 and TRBJ1-1): EAGVTQFPSHSVIEKGQTVTLRCDPISGHDNLYWYRRVMGKEIKFLLHFVKESKQDESGMPNNRFLAERTGGTYSTLKVQPAELEDSGVYFCASSQESLLQAFFGQGTRLTVV.

This chain uses TRBV30 with TRBJ1-1; TRBD1 matches at 9 bases. The CDR3 spans 18 residues. With V trimmed by 3 bases and J by 3 bases, 17 bases remained unmatched. Per germline, CDR1 GTSNPN and CDR2 SVGIG (reference sequence). The CDR3 DNA sequence: TGTGCCTGGAGCCCCCTCAAGGGGACAGGGAATATGGACACTGAAGCTTTCTTT. This translates into CAWSPLKGTGNMDTEAFF.

As DNA, the CDR3 is TGTGCCAGCAGATTTCTAGGAGGGAACTATGGCTACACCTTC. Translation gives CASRFLGGNYGYTF. This chain joins TRBV6-1 and TRBJ1-2, with D unclear. Per the germline V gene, CDR1 is MNHNS and CDR2 is SASEGT. V shed 6 bases and J shed 2 bases, with 13 bases lying between them. CDR3 length equals 14 residues.

As DNA, the CDR3 is TGCAGCGTGAGGACTAGCCTCTCCACCTACGAGCAGTACTTC. Protein: CSVRTSLSTYEQYF. The chain uses TRBV29-1 and TRBJ2-7; 8 positions match TRBD2. V shed 6 bases and J 2 bases; nucleotides not matched to a gene: 9. The CDR3 is 14 residues long. Germline V lookup: CDR1 SQVTM, CDR2 ANQGSEA.

This clone has only a few counts. The chain employs TRBV27 and TRBJ1-1; a possible D gene is TRBD1 (6 bases). Germline CDR1 and CDR2: MNHEY and SMNVEV (reference sequence). There are 15 residues in the CDR3. V was clipped by 1 base and J by 4 bases, with 13 bases between them. For the CDR3, the DNA is TGTGCCAGCAGTTTATTAGGGGGACGCGGCACTGAAGCTTTCTTT. Residues: CASSLLGGRGTEAFF.

This clone was seen a single time. The V call is TRBV2, the J call TRBJ2-7, with a weak D call TRBD1 (5 bases). Trimming removed 6 bases at V and 3 bases at J, with 12 bases between. The CDR3 totals 13 residues. Germline values: CDR1 SNHLY, CDR2 FYNNEI. The CDR3 DNA reads TGTGCCAGCAGCCCAGGGCCTTACTACGAGCAGTACTTC. This translates into CASSPGPYYEQYF.

The gene calls are TRBV27 and TRBJ2-7, with 7 bases fitting TRBD1. Germline CDR1 and CDR2: MNHEY and SMNVEV (reference sequence). V lost 3 bases, J lost 5 bases, and 10 bases stayed unmatched. The CDR3 loop spans 15 amino acids. The CDR3 DNA reads as TGTGCCAGCAGTTTTAGACAGGGCAAGGGGAACGAGCAGTACTTC. This encodes CASSFRQGKGNEQYF.

This sequence joins TRBV2 and TRBJ2-3, with TRBD2 matching 7 bases. The CDR3 is made up of 14 amino acids. J was trimmed by 10 bases and V by 7 bases; bases with no gene match: 14. Germline assignment: CDR1 SNHLY and CDR2 FYNNEI. The CDR3 protein is CASKPGGPQLAQYF. CDR3 nucleotides: TGTGCCAGCAAACCGGGAGGCCCCCAGTTGGCGCAGTATTTT.

This chain links TRBV10-3 with TRBJ2-3; TRBD2 matches at 8 bases. The CDR3 has 17 amino acids. Trimming removed 6 bases from V and 0 bases from J; junction bases left unmatched: 11. Germline assignment: CDR1 ENHRY and CDR2 SYGVKD. The CDR3 reads CAIRRASGGDSTDTQYF. In DNA, the CDR3 is TGTGCCATCAGGCGTGCCTCGGGGGGGGACAGCACAGATACGCAGTATTTT.

The V and J genes are TRBV19 and TRBJ2-1; 13 positions agree with TRBD2. The ends lost 5 bases at V and 5 bases at J; junction bases unmatched: 6. The V gene's germline CDR1 is LNHDA and CDR2 SQIVND (reference sequence). CDR3 size: 16 residues. CDR3 region: CASSGLTSGGNNEQFF. In nucleotides, the CDR3 is TGTGCCAGTAGTGGCTTGACTAGCGGGGGGAACAATGAGCAGTTCTTC. The entire variable domain, with the rest obtained from reference TRBV19 and TRBJ2-1, is as follows: DGGITQSPKYLFRKEGQNVTLSCEQNLNHDAMYWYRQDPGQGLRLIYYSQIVNDFQKGDIAEGYSVSREKKESFPLTVTSAQKNPTAFYLCASSGLTSGGNNEQFFGPGTRLTVL.

The V call is TRBV5-1, the J call TRBJ2-5, with 13 nucleotides matching TRBD2. CDR1 is SGHRS, CDR2 YFSETQ, per germline. CDR3 length equals 16 residues. With 4 bases clipped from V and 4 bases from J, the junction kept 7 bases outside the gene matches. CDR3 in DNA: TGCGCCAGCAGCCGAGGGACTAGCGGGGCTCGAGAGACCCAGTACTTC. Translation: CASSRGTSGARETQYF.

The rearrangement links TRBV27 to TRBJ2-5; D gene unclear. Germline V gene lookup returns CDR1 MNHEY and CDR2 SMNVEV (reference sequence). This CDR3 has 18 amino acids. V was clipped by 1 base and J by 3 bases, with 21 bases between them. The CDR3 sequence is CASSLYPPLGGTKETQYF. The CDR3 nucleotides are TGTGCCAGCAGTTTATACCCACCCCTCGGCGGTACCAAAGAGACCCAGTACTTC.

The chain uses TRBV7-2 and TRBJ1-5; the match to TRBD1 covers 9 bases. CDR1 is SGHTA, CDR2 FQGNSA, per germline. V was clipped by 5 bases and J by 3 bases; unmatched bases: 8. CDR3 length equals 16 residues. The DNA of the CDR3 is TGTGCCAGCAGCCCGGGACAGGGACGATTCAATCAGCCCCAGCATTTT. This codes for CASSPGQGRFNQPQHF.

This sequence joins TRBV19 and TRBJ2-2; D possibly corresponds to TRBD2 (6 bases). This CDR3 spans 14 amino acids. V was clipped by 3 bases and J by 6 bases, with 11 bases between them. The germline V gene has CDR1 LNHDA and CDR2 SQIVND (reference sequence). The CDR3 loop is CASSISGVSGELFF. In DNA, the CDR3 is TGTGCCAGTAGTATCTCGGGGGTCTCCGGGGAGCTGTTTTTT. The full variable domain, with the rest looked up from reference TRBV19 and TRBJ2-2, is DGGITQSPKYLFRKEGQNVTLSCEQNLNHDAMYWYRQDPGQGLRLIYYSQIVNDFQKGDIAEGYSVSREKKESFPLTVTSAQKNPTAFYLCASSISGVSGELFFGEGSRLTVL.

The chain is built from TRBV6-1 and TRBJ2-1; TRBD1 matches 9 bases. The V and J ends lost 6 bases and 3 bases, in that order; junction bases with no gene match: 6. The CDR3 contains 15 residues. The germline V gene has CDR1 MNHNS and CDR2 SASEGT. CDR3 DNA sequence: TGTGCCAGCAGGGGGACAGGGAAAGTCTACAATGAGCAGTTCTTC. It yields the protein CASRGTGKVYNEQFF.